Presented here are 20 T cell receptor beta chains from one specimen sequenced in a study of tumor and adjacent non-tumor tissue in lung cancer. RNA was extracted from bulk tissue without any cell sorting. TCRbeta libraries were built with three rounds of nested PCR, modified from ARM-PCR. In TCRdb, the multiplex PCR reads were re-called with MiXCR into one record per CDR3 protein. The data hold roughly 75,000 distinct CDR3 sequences, with about three quarters observed a single time. The source material was lung tumor tissue. The receptor set was obtained from a woman aged 45-65 years with non-small cell lung cancer.

Notes on this clonotype: A read error may produce the germline difference seen at one junction end. The rearrangement joins TRBV4-1 to TRBJ2-7; possibly TRBD2 for D (6 bases). Germline V gene data show CDR1 as MGHRA and CDR2 as YSYEKL. The CDR3 has 15 residues. The chain's CDR3 is CASSQGTSRIYEQYF. As DNA, the CDR3 is TGCGCCAGCAGTCAAGGCACTAGCCGGATCTACGAGCAGTACTTC.

Notes on this clonotype: The CDR3 end shows no conserved phenylalanine or tryptophan, and so a read error is likely. The chain combines TRBV4-1 with TRBJ1-3; D gene unclear. Germline loops: CDR1 MGHRA, CDR2 YSYEKL. The CDR3 extends over 15 amino acids. The CDR3 nucleotides are TGCGCCAGCAGCCAAGAGTGGCAGTCTGGAAATACCATATATCTT. This encodes CASSQEWQSGNTIYL.

With respect to this clonotype: The conserved closing phenylalanine or tryptophan is absent in this CDR3, likely reflecting a read error. The chain is built from TRBV6-2 or TRBV6-3 and TRBJ1-2, with D possibly matching TRBD1 (5 bases). Germline CDR1 reads MNHEY; CDR2 reads SVGEGT. V lost 5 bases and J 2 bases, leaving 12 bases between the germline ends. This CDR3 region has 14 residues. This chain's CDR3 is CASSPGSGNYGYTL. The CDR3 region has the DNA TGTGCCAGCAGTCCGGGGTCAGGGAACTATGGCTACACCTTA.

In nucleotides, the CDR3 is TGTATCAGCAGTAAGCCCGGGACACCACCCTACGAGCAGTACTTC. Amino acids: CISSKPGTPPYEQYF. The genes are TRBV6-5 and TRBJ2-7, with D tentatively TRBD1 (6 bases). The CDR3 is 15 amino acids. Germline CDR1 MNHEY, CDR2 SVGAGI.

This clonotype occurred a few times. The junction departs from germline at one end; a sequencing error may be responsible. V gene TRBV5-8 combines with J gene TRBJ2-3; no clear D. Germline loops: CDR1 SGHTS, CDR2 YDEGEE. This CDR3 contains 15 residues. CDR3 amino acids: CVSSFGLELTDTQYF. DNA for the CDR3: TGTGTCAGCAGCTTCGGGCTAGAGTTGACAGATACGCAGTATTTT.

As to this clonotype: A read error may produce the germline difference seen at one junction end. The chain combines TRBV11-2 with TRBJ2-6; 9 bases align to TRBD2. The CDR3 has 17 residues. Germline assignment: CDR1 SGHAT and CDR2 FQNNGV. CDR3 in DNA: TGTGTCAGCAGCTTACTAGCGGGTAGCTCTGTGGCCAACGTCCTGACTTTC. Its translation is CVSSLLAGSSVANVLTF.

With respect to this clonotype: The junction does not match germline at one end; this may be a read error. V and J are TRBV6-5 and TRBJ2-1; D call uncertain. The CDR3 runs 13 residues. CDR1 MNHEY and CDR2 SVGAGI come from the germline V gene. CDR3 in amino acids: CTSSYSPWIEQLF. In nucleotides, the CDR3 is TGTACCAGCAGTTACTCCCCTTGGATTGAGCAGCTCTTC.

In regard to this clonotype: The junction departs from the called germline gene at one end, perhaps through a read error. This chain connects TRBV10-1 to TRBJ2-5; no clear D. CDR1 and CDR2 from the germline V gene are WNHNN and SYGVQD (reference sequence). The CDR3 is 12 residues long. In DNA form, the CDR3 reads TGTGCCAGACCCACCATGAGAGAGATCCAGTACTTC. This translates into CARPTMREIQYF.

Remarks on this clonotype: One base away lies a much larger clone, so this may be a sequencing read error. The J gene is TRBJ2-7, the V gene TRBV20-1, with D hard to call. The length of the CDR3 is 10 residues. CDR1 is DFQATT, CDR2 SNEGSKA, per germline (reference sequence). CDR3 DNA: TGCAGTGTTAGAGTCGAAGAGCAGTACTTC. As protein: CSVRVEEQYF.

The rearrangement uses TRBV4-2 and TRBJ2-7, with D unresolved. Germline CDR1 and CDR2: LGHNA and YNFKEQ. Trimming cost V 10 bases and J 2 bases, with 24 bases left between them. The CDR3 has 16 amino acids. The DNA for the CDR3 is TGTGCCATTCGCCATGCAGTAGAGGCGGTCCCCTACGAGCAGTACTTC. Its protein product is CAIRHAVEAVPYEQYF.

The V gene is TRBV29-1, the J gene TRBJ1-1; 8 bases match TRBD1. Trimming took 8 bases from V and 0 from J; bases not matched to a gene: 11. Germline V CDR1 and CDR2: SQVTM, ANQGSEA. This CDR3 comprises 15 residues. CDR3 loop: CSIAGGWGMNTEAFF. CDR3 nucleotide sequence: TGCAGCATTGCAGGGGGCTGGGGGATGAACACTGAAGCTTTCTTT.

As to this clonotype: One end of the junction is discordant with germline, which a read error may explain. V gene TRBV5-1 combines with J gene TRBJ1-3; D remains unclear. The CDR3 has 16 residues. Germline loops: CDR1 SGHRS, CDR2 YFSETQ. The CDR3 reads CGSSLSPHGSVNTIYF. CDR3 nucleotides: TGCGGCAGCAGCTTGTCTCCCCATGGCTCTGTAAACACCATATATTTT.

Points on this clonotype: Given a much more abundant clone one base away, this may be a read error. The CDR3 here is CSARGGLDYNDQFF. The CDR3 bases are TGCAGTGCTAGAGGGGGACTGGATTACAATGATCAGTTCTTC. The chain joins TRBV20-1 to TRBJ2-1, with TRBD2 as a possible D gene (6 bases). Looked up from germline, CDR1 is DFQATT and CDR2 is SNEGSKA (reference sequence). This CDR3 region has 14 residues.

Points on this clonotype: A junction end diverges from the germline sequence, so it may reflect a read error. The rearrangement joins TRBV6-5 to TRBJ1-4; no clear D. CDR3 size: 20 residues. Per the germline V gene, CDR1 is MNHEY and CDR2 is SVGAGI. CDR3 protein: CVSSYSMGLERGPLNEKLFF. As DNA, the CDR3 is TGTGTCAGCAGTTACTCGATGGGCCTCGAGAGAGGGCCTCTTAATGAAAAACTGTTTTTT.

Of note for this clonotype: The junction does not match germline at one end; this may be a read error. The gene calls are TRBV29-1 and TRBJ2-5; 11 nucleotides line up with TRBD1. Germline V lookup: CDR1 SQVTM, CDR2 ANQGSEA. The CDR3 covers 15 residues. CDR3 residues: CRVAGTGGFGETQYF. The CDR3 nucleotides read TGCCGCGTCGCCGGGACAGGGGGTTTTGGGGAGACCCAGTACTTC.

A remark on this clonotype: One end of the junction fails to match germline, which may point to a read error. The V call is TRBV29-1, the J call TRBJ2-5, with D perhaps matching TRBD1 (6 bases). CDR1 and CDR2 (germline): SQVTM, ANQGSEA. The CDR3 runs to 14 residues. The CDR3 bases are TGCAGCGCTGAAGATCACCGAGGGGGAGAGACCCAGTACTTC. This codes for CSAEDHRGGETQYF.

The chain couples TRBV11-2 to TRBJ2-2; tentatively, D is TRBD2 (6 bases). The V end lost 6 bases, the J end lost 13 bases, and 27 bases lay between the germline ends. This CDR3 contains 16 residues. Germline-derived CDR1 and CDR2 are SGHAT and FQNNGV. The CDR3 protein is CASSGFQGGNTGVLFF. For the CDR3, the DNA is TGTGCCAGCAGTGGATTCCAGGGAGGAAACACCGGAGTGCTGTTTTTT. Filled out from reference TRBV11-2 and TRBJ2-2, the complete variable domain reads EAGVAQSPRYKIIEKRQSVAFWCNPISGHATLYWYQQILGQGPKLLIQFQNNGVVDDSQLPKDRFSAERLKGVDSTLKIQPAKLEDSAVYLCASSGFQGGNTGVLFFGEGSRLTVL.

Only a few counts were recorded for this clonotype. At one end, the junction sequence differs from germline, possibly due to a read error. The chain couples TRBV4-2 to TRBJ2-1; D is perhaps TRBD2 (5 bases). CDR1 LGHNA and CDR2 YNFKEQ come from the germline V gene. The CDR3 length is 15 residues. CDR3 nucleotides: TGTGCTAGCAGCCCCCAGTGGGAGACTTACAATGAGCAGTTCTTC. This encodes CASSPQWETYNEQFF.

About this clonotype: A much larger clone lies a single base off, so this may be a read error. The J gene is TRBJ2-3, the V gene TRBV20-1, with no clear D. The CDR3 has 12 residues. Per the germline V gene, CDR1 is DFQATT and CDR2 is SNEGSKA (reference sequence). DNA for the CDR3: TGCAGTGCTAACGGTGGGTTGGATACGCTGTATTTT. It translates to CSANGGLDTLYF.

The V call is TRBV28, the J call TRBJ2-3; D not certain. The V end was cut by 9 bases, the J end by 0 bases, with 10 bases between. The CDR3 has 13 residues. The germline gives CDR1 MDHEN, CDR2 SYDVKM. CDR3 nucleotide sequence: TGTGCCAGGGTTTGGCGGAGCACAGATACGCAGTATTTT. It codes for CARVWRSTDTQYF.